The 14 T cell receptor beta chains below were found in one sample sequenced in a study of shared clonotypes between healthy human individuals. Some clones are missing from TCRdb's copy, which holds only in-frame ones; the method was immunoSEQ multiplex PCR. The sample lists about 700,000 clones, about 91% occurring once. Naive CD8 cells comprised CD45RO-negative, CCR7-positively selected cells, excluding terminally differentiated effector memory CD45RA+ cells. The sequencing sample was made of naive CD8+ T cells sorted from blood. Every receptor here comes from a man aged 25-45 years in good health.

This chain uses TRBV7-9 with TRBJ2-2, with TRBD1 as a possible D gene (5 bases). Germline V gene data show CDR1 as SEHNR and CDR2 as FQNEAQ (reference sequence). Trimming removed 4 bases at V and 1 base at J, with 7 bases between. The CDR3 contains 14 residues. CDR3 sequence: CASSYDRNTGELFF. The CDR3 DNA sequence: TGTGCCAGCAGCTACGACAGGAACACCGGGGAGCTGTTTTTT.

The chain employs TRBV10-2 and TRBJ2-3, with 14 bases that match TRBD2. Trimming removed 4 bases from V and 7 bases from J; junction bases left unmatched: 7. The CDR3 length is 16 residues. Looked up from germline, CDR1 is WSHSY and CDR2 is SAAADI. In DNA form, the CDR3 reads TGCGCCAGCAGTGGGGGACTAGCGGGAGTCGGGAATACGCAGTATTTT. This codes for CASSGGLAGVGNTQYF.

The CDR3 nucleotides read TGTGCCAGCAGCGACTCCTCAGGGGAAGAGACCCAGTACTTC. This codes for CASSDSSGEETQYF. The chain joins TRBV9 to TRBJ2-5, with TRBD1 as a possible D gene (6 bases). The CDR3 runs 14 residues. Germline V CDR1 and CDR2: SGDLS, YYNGEE. V lost 3 bases to trimming and J lost 3 bases, with 12 bases between them.

The chain combines TRBV11-2 with TRBJ2-7, with 10 positions matching TRBD1. J gave up 2 bases and V 6 bases, and 4 bases lay outside the gene matches. CDR3 length equals 14 residues. Germline lookup yields CDR1 SGHAT and CDR2 FQNNGV. The CDR3 nucleotides read TGTGCCAGCAGTTACGGACAGGGGGCCTACGAGCAGTACTTC. It specifies CASSYGQGAYEQYF.

This clone is a singleton in its sample. This chain links TRBV27 with TRBJ2-7; TRBD2 aligns across 11 bases. CDR3 length equals 15 residues. Unmatched junction bases numbered 6, after V lost 2 bases and J lost 6 bases. CDR1 is MNHEY and CDR2 is SMNVEV in the germline V gene (reference sequence). As DNA, the CDR3 is TGTGCCAGCAGTTTAAATATAGCGGGAGGGCGCGAGCAGTACTTC. This encodes CASSLNIAGGREQYF.

The chain uses TRBV7-8 and TRBJ1-1, with D possibly TRBD1 on 5 matching bases. The length of the CDR3 is 18 residues. The ends were cut back, 4 bases at V and 0 bases at J, with 21 bases in the middle. The germline CDR1 and CDR2 sequences are SGHVS and FQNEAQ. Here the CDR3 reads CASSSSRALTPMNTEAFF. The CDR3 nucleotides read TGTGCCAGCAGCTCCTCCAGGGCCCTCACACCCATGAACACTGAAGCTTTCTTT. Based on the CDR3 plus reference TRBV7-8 and TRBJ1-1, the full variable domain is GAGVSQSPRYKVAKRGQDVALRCDPISGHVSLFWYQQALGQGPEFLTYFQNEAQLDKSGLPSDRFFAERPEGSVSTLKIQRTQQEDSAVYLCASSSSRALTPMNTEAFFGQGTRLTVV.

The rearrangement joins TRBV4-1 to TRBJ2-2; 8 nucleotides align to TRBD2. Germline CDR1 MGHRA, CDR2 YSYEKL. V dropped 1 base and J dropped 6; count of bases not matched to a gene: 1. The CDR3 runs to 14 residues. CDR3 coding DNA: TGCGCCAGCAGCCAAGCGGGGGGGGCCGGGGAGCTGTTTTTT. Its translation: CASSQAGGAGELFF.

The chain couples TRBV7-9 to TRBJ2-4; no reliable D call. V was shortened by 5 bases and J by 7 bases, with 24 bases between the two germline ends. In germline, CDR1 is SEHNR, CDR2 FQNEAQ (reference sequence). The CDR3 length is 17 residues. The CDR3 DNA sequence: TGTGCCAGCAGCCTCAACCTAGGACCGGAGTCTGTGAACATTCAGTACTTC. This gives the protein CASSLNLGPESVNIQYF.

The chain employs TRBV7-2 and TRBJ2-3; D is possibly TRBD1 or TRBD2 (6 bases each). Germline V gives CDR1 SGHTA, CDR2 FQGNSA. Trimming took 5 bases from V and 2 from J, leaving 14 bases between them. The CDR3 length is 15 residues. CDR3 region: CASSEGGSTTDTQYF. In DNA, the CDR3 is TGTGCCAGCAGCGAGGGGGGCTCTACCACAGATACGCAGTATTTT.

This chain links TRBV6-6 with TRBJ2-7; D remains ambiguous. Trimming shortened V by 6 bases and J by 4 bases, and 10 bases separated the two germline ends. There are 12 residues in the CDR3. Germline V lookup: CDR1 MNHNY, CDR2 SVGAGI (reference sequence). CDR3 coding DNA: TGTGCCAGCAGAAATCTAGGATACGAGCAGTACTTC. Protein product: CASRNLGYEQYF.

The chain is built from TRBV9 and TRBJ2-3; 7 bases are shared with TRBD1. This CDR3 region has 16 residues. Trimming cost V 8 bases and J 0 bases; bases outside gene matches: 12. Germline lookup yields CDR1 SGDLS and CDR2 YYNGEE. CDR3 region: CASTRGRSSSTDTQYF. The CDR3, as DNA: TGTGCCAGTACAAGGGGGCGCAGTTCTAGCACAGATACGCAGTATTTT.

V usage is TRBV10-3 and J usage is TRBJ2-3; 9 bases align to TRBD1. CDR1 is ENHRY and CDR2 is SYGVKD in the germline V gene. V gave up 10 bases and J gave up 4 bases; unmatched junction bases: 12. The CDR3 extends over 15 amino acids. This CDR3 reads CATHSGTGLSDTQYF. CDR3 nucleotide sequence: TGTGCCACCCATTCCGGGACAGGGTTATCAGATACGCAGTATTTT.

With regard to this clone: The identical CDR3 is also encoded by other nucleotide sequences in the sample. The chain links TRBV9 to TRBJ2-5; D not certain. This CDR3 spans 14 amino acids. Germline V lookup: CDR1 SGDLS, CDR2 YYNGEE. Trimming took 0 bases from V and 0 from J, leaving 6 bases between them. CDR3 region: CASSVGGNQETQYF. Here the CDR3 DNA reads TGTGCCAGCAGCGTAGGGGGAAACCAAGAGACCCAGTACTTC.

The rearrangement joins TRBV7-3 to TRBJ2-2, with TRBD1 identical over 7 bases. This CDR3 spans 18 amino acids. Losses at the gene ends were 5 bases for V and 1 base for J; bases not matched to a gene: 13. Germline V lookup: CDR1 SGHTA, CDR2 FQGTGA. The CDR3 spells CASSQLPGQQENTGELFF. DNA for the CDR3: TGTGCCAGCAGCCAACTACCGGGACAGCAAGAGAACACCGGGGAGCTGTTTTTT.